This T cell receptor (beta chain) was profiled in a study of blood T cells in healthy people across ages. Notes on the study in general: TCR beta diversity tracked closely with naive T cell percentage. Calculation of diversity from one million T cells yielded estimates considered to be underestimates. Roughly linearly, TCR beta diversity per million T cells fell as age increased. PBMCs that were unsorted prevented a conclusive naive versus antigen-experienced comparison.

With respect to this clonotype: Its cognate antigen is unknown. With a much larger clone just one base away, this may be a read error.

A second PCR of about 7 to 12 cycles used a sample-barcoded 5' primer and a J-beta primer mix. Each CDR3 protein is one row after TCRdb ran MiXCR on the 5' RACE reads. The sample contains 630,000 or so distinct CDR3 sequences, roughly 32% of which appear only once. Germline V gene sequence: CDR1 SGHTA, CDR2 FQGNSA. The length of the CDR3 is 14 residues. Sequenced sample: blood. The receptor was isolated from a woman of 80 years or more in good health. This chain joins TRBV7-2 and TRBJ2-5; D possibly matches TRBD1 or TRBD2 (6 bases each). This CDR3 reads CASTWWGAREAQYF. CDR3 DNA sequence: TGTGCCAGCACCTGGTGGGGGGCCAGAGAGGCCCAGTACTTC. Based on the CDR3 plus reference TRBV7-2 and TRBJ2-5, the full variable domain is GAGVSQSPSNKVTEKGKDVELRCDPISGHTALYWYRQSLGQGLEFLIYFQGNSAPDKSGLPSDRFSAERTGGSVSTLTIQRTQQEDSAVYLCASTWWGAREAQYFGPGTRLLVL.